Following are 5 T cell receptor beta chains from one sample sequenced in a study of cytomegalovirus exposure and HLA in healthy donors. PCR primers comprised 60 Vbeta and 13 Jbeta primers. TCRdb's table, derived via immunoSEQ multiplex PCR, lists solely in-frame clones and lacks some. This repertoire includes tens of thousands of clones. Source material: PBMCs. The receptors here all came from a man aged 50 to 59 in good health and CMV-seronegative.

The J gene is TRBJ1-2, the V gene TRBV15; tentative D call: TRBD1 (6 bases). From germline, CDR1 is LNHNV and CDR2 YYDKDF (reference sequence). CDR3 length: 15 amino acids. Trimming cost V 5 bases and J 2 bases, with 15 bases left between them. The CDR3 nucleotides read TGTGCCACCAGCCGACAGCTAACAGGGAACTATGGCTACACCTTC. Protein sequence: CATSRQLTGNYGYTF.

This chain connects TRBV9 to TRBJ2-7, with D perhaps TRBD2 (6 bases). CDR1 is SGDLS, CDR2 YYNGEE, per germline. With 3 bases removed from V and 1 base from J, the gap between germline ends came to 11 bases. CDR3 size: 14 residues. CDR3 coding DNA: TGTGCCAGCAGCGGTAGGGACTCTTCCTACGAGCAGTACTTC. Its protein is CASSGRDSSYEQYF.

The chain recombines TRBV6-5 with TRBJ2-6; no definite D call. The CDR3 extends over 15 amino acids. CDR1 and CDR2 from the germline V gene are MNHEY and SVGAGI. The V gene lost 2 bases and the J gene lost 2 bases, with 7 bases spanning the gap. The CDR3 bases are TGTGCCAGCAGTTACGTGGCAGCTGGGGCCAACGTCCTGACTTTC. Residues: CASSYVAAGANVLTF.

This chain links TRBV5-4 with TRBJ1-2; 12 nucleotides align to TRBD1. Germline-derived CDR1 and CDR2 are SGHNT and YYREEE (reference sequence). The V gene end was trimmed by 6 bases and the J gene end by 8 bases; junction bases not matched to a gene: 8. The length of the CDR3 is 14 residues. The CDR3 loop is CASTQGQGAWGYTF. The CDR3 coding sequence is TGTGCCAGCACCCAGGGACAGGGGGCTTGGGGCTACACCTTC. The full variable domain, in which reference TRBV5-4 and TRBJ1-2 provide the parts outside the CDR3, is ETGVTQSPTHLIKTRGQQVTLRCSSQSGHNTVSWYQQALGQGPQFIFQYYREEENGRGNFPPRFSGLQFPNYSSELNVNALELDDSALYLCASTQGQGAWGYTFGSGTRLTVV.

The gene calls are TRBV9 and TRBJ2-3; a possible D gene is TRBD2 (7 bases). The ends were cut back, 4 bases at V and 0 bases at J, with 21 bases in the middle. The CDR3 spans 18 residues. Germline V gene sequence: CDR1 SGDLS, CDR2 YYNGEE. The CDR3 loop reads CASSTRFAGALSTDTQYF. CDR3 bases: TGTGCCAGCAGCACCCGGTTCGCGGGGGCCCTTAGCACAGATACGCAGTATTTT.